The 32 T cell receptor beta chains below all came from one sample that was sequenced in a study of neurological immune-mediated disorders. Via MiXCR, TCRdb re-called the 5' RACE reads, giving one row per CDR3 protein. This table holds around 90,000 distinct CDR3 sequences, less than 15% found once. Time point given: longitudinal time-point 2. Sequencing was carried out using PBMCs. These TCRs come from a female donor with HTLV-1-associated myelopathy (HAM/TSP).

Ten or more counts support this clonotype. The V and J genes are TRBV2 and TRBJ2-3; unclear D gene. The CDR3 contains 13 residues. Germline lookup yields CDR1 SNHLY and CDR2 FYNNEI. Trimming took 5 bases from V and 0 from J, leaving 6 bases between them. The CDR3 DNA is TGTGCCAGCAGTCGGAAAAGCACAGATACGCAGTATTTT. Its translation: CASSRKSTDTQYF.

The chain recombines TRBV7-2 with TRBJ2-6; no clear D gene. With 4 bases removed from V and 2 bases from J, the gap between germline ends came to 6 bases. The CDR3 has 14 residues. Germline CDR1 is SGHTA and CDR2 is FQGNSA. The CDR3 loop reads CASSSDPGANVLTF. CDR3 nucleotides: TGTGCCAGCAGCTCAGACCCTGGGGCCAACGTCCTGACTTTC.

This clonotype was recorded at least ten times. The CDR3 loop is CASSARGGSNYGYTF. The CDR3 nucleotides read TGTGCCAGCAGTGCCCGAGGGGGCTCCAACTATGGCTACACCTTC. V and J are TRBV6-4 and TRBJ1-2, with TRBD1 matching 7 bases. Germline V CDR1 and CDR2: MRHNA, SNTAGT. The ends lost 4 bases at V and 2 bases at J; junction bases unmatched: 7. The CDR3 has 15 amino acids.

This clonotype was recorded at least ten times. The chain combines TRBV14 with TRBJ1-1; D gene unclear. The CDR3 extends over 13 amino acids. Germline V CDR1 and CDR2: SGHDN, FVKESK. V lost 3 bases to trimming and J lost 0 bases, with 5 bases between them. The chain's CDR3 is CASSHRMNTEAFF. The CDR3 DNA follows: TGTGCCAGCAGCCATCGGATGAACACTGAAGCTTTCTTT.

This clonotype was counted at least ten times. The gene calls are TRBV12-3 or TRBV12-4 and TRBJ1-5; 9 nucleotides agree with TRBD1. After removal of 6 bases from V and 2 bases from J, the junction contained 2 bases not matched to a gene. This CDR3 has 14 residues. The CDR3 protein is CASSRTGGNQPQHF. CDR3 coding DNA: TGTGCCAGCAGCCGGACAGGGGGCAATCAGCCCCAGCATTTT.

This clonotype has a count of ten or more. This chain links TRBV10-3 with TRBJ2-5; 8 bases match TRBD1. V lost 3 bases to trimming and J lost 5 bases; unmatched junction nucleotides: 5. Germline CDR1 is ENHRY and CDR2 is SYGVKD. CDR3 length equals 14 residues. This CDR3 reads CAISDGQGGETQYF. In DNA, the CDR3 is TGTGCCATCAGTGACGGACAGGGTGGGGAGACCCAGTACTTC.

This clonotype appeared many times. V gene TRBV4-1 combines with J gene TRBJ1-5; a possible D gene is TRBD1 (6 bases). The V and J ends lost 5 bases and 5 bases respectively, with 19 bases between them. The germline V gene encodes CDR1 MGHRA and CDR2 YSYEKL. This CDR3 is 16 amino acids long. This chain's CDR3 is CASSRWTVTPYQPQHF. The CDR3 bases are TGCGCCAGCAGCAGATGGACAGTTACCCCTTATCAGCCCCAGCATTTT.

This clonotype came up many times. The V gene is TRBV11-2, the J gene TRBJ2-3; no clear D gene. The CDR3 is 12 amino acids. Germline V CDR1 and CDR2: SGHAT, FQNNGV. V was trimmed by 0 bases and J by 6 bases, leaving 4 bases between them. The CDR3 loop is CASSLDGDTQYF. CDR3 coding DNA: TGTGCCAGCAGCTTAGATGGGGATACGCAGTATTTT. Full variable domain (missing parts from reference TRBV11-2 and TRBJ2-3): EAGVAQSPRYKIIEKRQSVAFWCNPISGHATLYWYQQILGQGPKLLIQFQNNGVVDDSQLPKDRFSAERLKGVDSTLKIQPAKLEDSAVYLCASSLDGDTQYFGPGTRLTVL.

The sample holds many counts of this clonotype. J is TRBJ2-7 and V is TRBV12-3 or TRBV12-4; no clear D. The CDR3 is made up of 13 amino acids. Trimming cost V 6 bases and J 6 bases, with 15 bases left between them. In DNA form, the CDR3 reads TGTGCCAGCAGCCCAGTCCGGAAGAGCGAGCAGTACTTC. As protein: CASSPVRKSEQYF.

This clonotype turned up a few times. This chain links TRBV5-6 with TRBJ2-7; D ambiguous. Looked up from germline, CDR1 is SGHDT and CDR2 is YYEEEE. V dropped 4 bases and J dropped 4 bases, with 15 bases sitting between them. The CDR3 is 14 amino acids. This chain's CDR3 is CASSQDGWSYEQYF. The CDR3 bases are TGTGCCAGCAGCCAGGACGGGTGGTCGTACGAGCAGTACTTC.

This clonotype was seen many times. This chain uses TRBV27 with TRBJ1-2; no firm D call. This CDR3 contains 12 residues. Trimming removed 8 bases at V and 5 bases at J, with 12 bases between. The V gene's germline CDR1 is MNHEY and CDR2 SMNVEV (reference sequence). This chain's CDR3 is CASREEPYGYTF. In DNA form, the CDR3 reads TGTGCCAGCCGCGAGGAGCCGTATGGCTACACCTTC.

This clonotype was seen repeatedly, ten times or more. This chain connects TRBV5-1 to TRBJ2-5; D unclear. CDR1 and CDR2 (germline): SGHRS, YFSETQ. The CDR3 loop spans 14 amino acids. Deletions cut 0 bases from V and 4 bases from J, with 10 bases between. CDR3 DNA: TGCGCCAGCAGCTTGGGTTCGCTCGGAGAGACCCAGTACTTC. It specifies CASSLGSLGETQYF.

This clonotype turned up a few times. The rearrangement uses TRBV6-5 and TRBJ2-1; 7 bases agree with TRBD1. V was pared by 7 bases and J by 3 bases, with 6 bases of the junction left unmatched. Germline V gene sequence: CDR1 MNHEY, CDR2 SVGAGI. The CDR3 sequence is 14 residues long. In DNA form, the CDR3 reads TGTGCCAGCACCCAAGGGGGCTTCTACAATGAGCAGTTCTTC. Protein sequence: CASTQGGFYNEQFF.

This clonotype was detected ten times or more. The CDR3 bases are TGCGCCAGCAGCCATGCACACCGGGACAGGGAAGAGACCCAGTACTTC. Translating it yields CASSHAHRDREETQYF. The chain uses TRBV4-1 and TRBJ2-5; 9 positions match TRBD1. Trimming took 3 bases from V and 3 from J; bases not matched to a gene: 8. The CDR3 totals 16 residues. Germline-derived CDR1 and CDR2 are MGHRA and YSYEKL.

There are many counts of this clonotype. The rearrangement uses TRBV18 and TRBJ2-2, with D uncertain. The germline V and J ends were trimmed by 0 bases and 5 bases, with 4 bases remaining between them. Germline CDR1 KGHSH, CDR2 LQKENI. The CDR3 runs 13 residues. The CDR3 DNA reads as TGTGCCAGCTCACCACCGAGAACCGGGGAGCTGTTTTTT. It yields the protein CASSPPRTGELFF.

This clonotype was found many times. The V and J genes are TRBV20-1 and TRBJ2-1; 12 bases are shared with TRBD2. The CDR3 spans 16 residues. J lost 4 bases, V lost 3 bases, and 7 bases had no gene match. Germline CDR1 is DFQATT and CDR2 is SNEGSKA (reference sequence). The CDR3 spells CSASTSGTSGYNEQFF. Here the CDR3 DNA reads TGCAGTGCTAGTACTTCCGGGACTAGCGGGTACAATGAGCAGTTCTTC.

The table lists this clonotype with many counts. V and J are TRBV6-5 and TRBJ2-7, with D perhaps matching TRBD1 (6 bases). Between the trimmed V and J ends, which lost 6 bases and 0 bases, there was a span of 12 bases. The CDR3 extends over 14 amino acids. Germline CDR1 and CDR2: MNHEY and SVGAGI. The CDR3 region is CASRDSSSSYEQYF. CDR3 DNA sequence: TGTGCCAGCAGGGACAGTTCTAGCTCCTACGAGCAGTACTTC.

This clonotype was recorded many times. The chain's CDR3 is CASTRDFGDNEQFF. CDR3 in DNA: TGTGCCAGCACCCGGGACTTTGGTGACAATGAGCAGTTCTTC. The chain employs TRBV12-3 or TRBV12-4 and TRBJ2-1, with a possible D match to TRBD2 (6 bases). The ends were cut back, 7 bases at V and 5 bases at J, with 15 bases in the middle. This CDR3 has 14 residues.

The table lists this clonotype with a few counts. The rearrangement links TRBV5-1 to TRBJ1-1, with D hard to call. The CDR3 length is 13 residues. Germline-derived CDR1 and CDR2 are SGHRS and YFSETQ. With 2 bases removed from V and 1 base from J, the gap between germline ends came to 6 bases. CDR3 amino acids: CASSFTTNTEAFF. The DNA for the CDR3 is TGCGCCAGCAGCTTCACCACGAACACTGAAGCTTTCTTT.

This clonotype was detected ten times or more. CDR3 sequence: CASSQREVGLYGYTF. The DNA of the CDR3 is TGTGCCAGCAGCCAAAGGGAGGTGGGTTTATATGGCTACACCTTC. The rearrangement joins TRBV7-2 to TRBJ1-2; D gene unclear. CDR1 SGHTA and CDR2 FQGNSA come from the germline V gene. Trimming stripped 5 bases from V and 5 bases from J, with 18 bases between. CDR3 length: 15 residues.

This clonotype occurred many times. The CDR3 DNA reads TGTGCCAGCAGTCCAGGAGCGGGGGCCGGGGGGACCCAGTACTTC. Amino acid sequence: CASSPGAGAGGTQYF. This chain links TRBV12-3 or TRBV12-4 with TRBJ2-5; 8 bases fit TRBD2. V dropped 5 bases and J dropped 7; count of bases not matched to a gene: 12. CDR3 size: 15 residues.

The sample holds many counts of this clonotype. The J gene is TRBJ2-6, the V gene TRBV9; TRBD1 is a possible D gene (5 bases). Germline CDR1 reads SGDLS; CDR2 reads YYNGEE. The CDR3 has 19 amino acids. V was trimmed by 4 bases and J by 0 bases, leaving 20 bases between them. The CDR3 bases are TGTGCCAGCAGCCCAAAGGGGTCCCTCGTACTCTCTGGGGCCAACGTCCTGACTTTC. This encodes CASSPKGSLVLSGANVLTF.

This chain's CDR3 is CASTWGPGQALSYEQYF. As DNA, the CDR3 is TGCGCCAGCACCTGGGGTCCGGGACAGGCTTTATCCTACGAGCAGTACTTC. The genes are TRBV5-1 and TRBJ2-7; 8 nucleotides match TRBD1. The CDR3 contains 17 residues. Germline CDR1 is SGHRS and CDR2 is YFSETQ. V shed 6 bases and J 1 base; nucleotides not matched to a gene: 15.

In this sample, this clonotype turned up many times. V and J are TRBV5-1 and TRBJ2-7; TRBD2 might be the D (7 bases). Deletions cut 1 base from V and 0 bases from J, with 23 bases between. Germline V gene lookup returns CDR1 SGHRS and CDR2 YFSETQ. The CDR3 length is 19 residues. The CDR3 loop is CASSLQDTPEGGYSYEQYF. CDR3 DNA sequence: TGCGCCAGCAGCTTGCAAGACACCCCTGAGGGGGGGTACTCCTACGAGCAGTACTTC.

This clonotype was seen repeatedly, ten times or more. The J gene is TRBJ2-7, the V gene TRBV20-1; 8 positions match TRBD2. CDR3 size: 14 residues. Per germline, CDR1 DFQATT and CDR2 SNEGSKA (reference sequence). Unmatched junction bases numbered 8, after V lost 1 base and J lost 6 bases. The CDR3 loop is CSARVNGGAVEQYF. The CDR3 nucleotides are TGCAGTGCTAGAGTAAACGGGGGGGCAGTCGAGCAGTACTTC.

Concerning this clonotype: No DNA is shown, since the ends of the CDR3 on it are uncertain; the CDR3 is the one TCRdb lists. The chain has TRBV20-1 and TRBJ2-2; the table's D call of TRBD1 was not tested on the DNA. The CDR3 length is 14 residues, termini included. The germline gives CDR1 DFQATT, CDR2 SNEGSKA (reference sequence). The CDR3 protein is CSANDRKGPGSCFF.

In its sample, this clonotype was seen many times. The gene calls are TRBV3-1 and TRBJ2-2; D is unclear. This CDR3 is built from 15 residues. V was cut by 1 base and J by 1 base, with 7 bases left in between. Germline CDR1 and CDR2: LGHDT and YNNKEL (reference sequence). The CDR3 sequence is CASSQVVQNTGELFF. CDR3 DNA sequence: TGTGCCAGCAGCCAAGTCGTTCAGAACACCGGGGAGCTGTTTTTT.

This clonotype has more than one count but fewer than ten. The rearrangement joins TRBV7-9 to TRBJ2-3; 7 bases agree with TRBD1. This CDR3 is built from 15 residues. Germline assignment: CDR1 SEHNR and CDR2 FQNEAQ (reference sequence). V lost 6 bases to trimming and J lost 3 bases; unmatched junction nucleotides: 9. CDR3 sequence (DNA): TGTGCCAGCAGTTACAGGGGTAGGGGAACAGATACGCAGTATTTT. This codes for CASSYRGRGTDTQYF.

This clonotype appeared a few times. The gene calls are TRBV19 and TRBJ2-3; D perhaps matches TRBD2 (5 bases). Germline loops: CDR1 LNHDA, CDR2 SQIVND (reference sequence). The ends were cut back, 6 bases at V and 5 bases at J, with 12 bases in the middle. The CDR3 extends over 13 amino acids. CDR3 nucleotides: TGTGCCAGTAGACCCTTAGGAGGAGATACGCAGTATTTT. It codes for CASRPLGGDTQYF.

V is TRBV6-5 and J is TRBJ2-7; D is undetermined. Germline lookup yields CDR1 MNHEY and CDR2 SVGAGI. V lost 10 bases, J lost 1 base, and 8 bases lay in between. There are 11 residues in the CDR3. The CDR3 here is CATLQSYEQYF. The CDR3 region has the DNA TGTGCCACCCTACAATCCTACGAGCAGTACTTC.

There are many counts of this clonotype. CDR3 amino acids: CASSTSGGIDTQYF. DNA for the CDR3: TGTGCCAGCAGCACTAGCGGAGGCATTGATACGCAGTATTTT. The J gene is TRBJ2-3, the V gene TRBV2; 8 positions agree with TRBD2. The CDR3 runs 14 residues. Germline trimming cut 6 bases from V and 6 bases from J; bases unmatched to any gene: 8. Germline V gene data show CDR1 as SNHLY and CDR2 as FYNNEI.

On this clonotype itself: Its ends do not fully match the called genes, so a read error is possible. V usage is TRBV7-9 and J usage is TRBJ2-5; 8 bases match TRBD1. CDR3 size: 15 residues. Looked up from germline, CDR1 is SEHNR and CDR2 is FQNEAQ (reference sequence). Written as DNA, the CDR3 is TGTGCCAGCAGCCACGGACAGGGTTGCGGAGAGACTCAGTACTTC. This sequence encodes CASSHGQGCGETQYF.